This TCR beta chain was captured by sequencing in a study of radiotherapy plus CTLA-4 blockade in lung cancer. As for the study in general: Of the patients, 18% showed objective responses and under 40% attained disease control. General observations from the study: The study found tumor-derived TCR clones expanded in blood after radiotherapy plus ipilimumab. The authors reported that early blood T cell clone dynamics, with interferon-beta, best predicted response.

Ipilimumab-mediated CTLA-4 blockade plus focal radiation was given to patients having chemo-refractory metastatic non-small-cell lung cancer. This clone was observed a handful of times. What it binds is unknown. Libraries were prepared by immunoSEQ multiplex PCR; TCRdb keeps only in-frame clonotypes and omits some of them. The data show 70,000 to 95,000 clones, around four fifths seen once. V lost 0 bases and J 0 bases, leaving 5 bases between the germline ends. Germline loops: CDR1 SGHDT, CDR2 YYEEEE. The CDR3 has 14 amino acids. The sequence was collected from a human donor with non-small cell lung cancer that progressed on radiotherapy plus ipilimumab. The chain has TRBV5-6 and TRBJ2-3; D not certain. The material was peripheral blood, obtained from a patient treated with radiotherapy plus ipilimumab. CDR3 sequence: CASSLVVSTDTQYF. The CDR3 bases are TGTGCCAGCAGCTTGGTCGTAAGCACAGATACGCAGTATTTT.